The sequence of this T cell receptor (beta chain) was determined in a study (dated by TCRdb to the mid-2010s). The library was generated by RT-PCR. Sequenced using an Illumina MiSeq. The raw public reads went through TCRdb reprocessing: fastp at Q25, MiXCR clone calling, in-frame beta chains kept. Under each unique CDR3 protein, matching rows form one entry showing the most common genes and DNA. The sample table contains hundreds of thousands of distinct CDR3 sequences; only one count was recorded for 14% of them. The ten biggest clones cover just over 3.5% of the sample. Via the germline V gene, CDR1 is SGHTA and CDR2 FQGNSA. There are 17 amino acids in the CDR3, from cysteine to phenylalanine inclusive. Left in the record is the CDR3 DNA by itself, 51 bases read in frame from the first base. Trimming leaves V shorter by 5 bases and J shorter by 1 base, with the junction holding 10 bases beyond the gene matches.

This clonotype was seen at least ten times. Its specific antigen is unknown. No much larger clone is present one base from it, and per-base qualities are unavailable. The rearranged chain carries TRBV7-2 and TRBJ2-5, with 10 bases matching TRBD2. Sequencing used memory CD4+ T cells from blood. The TCR was taken from a female donor in good health, serving as a healthy control. The DNA is TGTGCCAGCAGCCCCTTCTTTCTAGCGGGAGCCCAAGAGACCCAGTACTTC. It encodes CASSPFFLAGAQETQYF.